Included here is one T cell receptor beta chain sequence, with context. The germline CDR1 and CDR2 sequences are SGHTA and FQGNSA. Trimming pared 9 bases from V and 4 bases from J, leaving 13 bases between. The CDR3 runs 13 residues. This specimen belongs to a study of control samples from healthy donors and cancer patients. TCRdb's table, derived via immunoSEQ multiplex PCR, lists solely in-frame clones and lacks some. This sample has about 51,000 clones, with more than 70% found just once. Material for sequencing was PBMCs. This chain connects TRBV7-2 to TRBJ1-3, with a possible D match to TRBD1 (6 bases). The TCR sequence derives from a man aged 35 to 55 with colorectal cancer. The CDR3 region is CASRDISGNTIYF. The CDR3 nucleotides are TGTGCCAGTAGGGACATATCGGGAAACACCATATATTTT.